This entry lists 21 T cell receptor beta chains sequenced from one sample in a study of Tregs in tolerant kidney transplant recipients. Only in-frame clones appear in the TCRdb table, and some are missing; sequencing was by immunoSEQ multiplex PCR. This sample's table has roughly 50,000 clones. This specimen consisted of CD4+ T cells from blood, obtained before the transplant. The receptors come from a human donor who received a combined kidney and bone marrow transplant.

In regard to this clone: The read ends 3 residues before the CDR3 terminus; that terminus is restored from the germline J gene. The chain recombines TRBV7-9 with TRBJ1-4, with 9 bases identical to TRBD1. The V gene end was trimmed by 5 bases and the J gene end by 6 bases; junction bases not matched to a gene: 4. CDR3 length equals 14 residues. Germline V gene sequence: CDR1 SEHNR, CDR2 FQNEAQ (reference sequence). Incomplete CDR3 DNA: TGTGCCAGCAGCCTGGACAGGGGCGATGAAAAA. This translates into CASSLDRGDEK. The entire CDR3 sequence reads CASSLDRGDEKLFF. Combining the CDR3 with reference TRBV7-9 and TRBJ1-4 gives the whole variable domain DTGVSQNPRHKITKRGQNVTFRCDPISEHNRLYWYRQTLGQGPEFLTYFQNEAQLEKSRLLSDRFSAERPKGSFSTLEIQRTEQGDSAMYLCASSLDRGDEKLFFGSGTQLSVL.

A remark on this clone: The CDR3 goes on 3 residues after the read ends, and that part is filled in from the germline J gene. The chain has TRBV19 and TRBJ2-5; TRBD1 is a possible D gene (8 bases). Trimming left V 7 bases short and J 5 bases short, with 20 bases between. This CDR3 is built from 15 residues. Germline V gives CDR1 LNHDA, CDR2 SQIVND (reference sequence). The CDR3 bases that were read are TGTGCCAGTACCCCCCACAGGGGGGGCCAGGAGACC. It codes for CASTPHRGGQET. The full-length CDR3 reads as CASTPHRGGQETQYF.

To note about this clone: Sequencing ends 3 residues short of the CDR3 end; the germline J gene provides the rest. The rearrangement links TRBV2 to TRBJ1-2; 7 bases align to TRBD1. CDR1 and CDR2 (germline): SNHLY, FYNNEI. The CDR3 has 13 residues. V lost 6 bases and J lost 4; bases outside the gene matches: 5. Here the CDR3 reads CASSLQGTYGYTF. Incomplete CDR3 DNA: TGTGCCAGCAGCTTACAGGGGACCTATGGC.

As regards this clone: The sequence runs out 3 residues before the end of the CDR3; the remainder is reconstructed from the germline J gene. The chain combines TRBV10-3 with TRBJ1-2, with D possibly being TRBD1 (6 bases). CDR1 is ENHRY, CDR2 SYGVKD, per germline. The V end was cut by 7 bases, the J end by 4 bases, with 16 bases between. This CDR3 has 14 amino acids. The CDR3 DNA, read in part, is TGTGCCATCAACGAAGACAGGTTCACCTATGGC. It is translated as CAINEDRFTYG. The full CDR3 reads CAINEDRFTYGYTF.

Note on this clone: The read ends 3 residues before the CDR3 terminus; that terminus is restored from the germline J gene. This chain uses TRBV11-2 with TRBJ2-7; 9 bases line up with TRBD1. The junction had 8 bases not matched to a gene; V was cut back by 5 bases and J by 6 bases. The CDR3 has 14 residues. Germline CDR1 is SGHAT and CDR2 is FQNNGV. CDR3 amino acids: CASSPQGALFEQYF. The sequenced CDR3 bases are TGTGCCAGCAGCCCACAGGGGGCGCTTTTCGAG.

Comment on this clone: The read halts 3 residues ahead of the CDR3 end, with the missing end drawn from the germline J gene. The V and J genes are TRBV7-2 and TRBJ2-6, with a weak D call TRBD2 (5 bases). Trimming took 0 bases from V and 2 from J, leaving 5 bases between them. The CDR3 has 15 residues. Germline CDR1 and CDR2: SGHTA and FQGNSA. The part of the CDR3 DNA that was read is TGTGCCAGCAGCTTAGCCGGGGCTGGGGCCAACGTC. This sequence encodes CASSLAGAGANV. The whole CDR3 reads CASSLAGAGANVLTF.

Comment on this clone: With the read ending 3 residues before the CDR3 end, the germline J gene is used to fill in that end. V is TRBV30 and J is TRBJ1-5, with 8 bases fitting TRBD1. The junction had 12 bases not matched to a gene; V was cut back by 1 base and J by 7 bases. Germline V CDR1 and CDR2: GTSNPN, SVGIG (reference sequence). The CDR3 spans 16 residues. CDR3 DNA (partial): TGTGCCTGGAGTGACCCCCGACAGGGGCGATTCCAGCCC. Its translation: CAWSDPRQGRFQP. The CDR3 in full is CAWSDPRQGRFQPQHF.

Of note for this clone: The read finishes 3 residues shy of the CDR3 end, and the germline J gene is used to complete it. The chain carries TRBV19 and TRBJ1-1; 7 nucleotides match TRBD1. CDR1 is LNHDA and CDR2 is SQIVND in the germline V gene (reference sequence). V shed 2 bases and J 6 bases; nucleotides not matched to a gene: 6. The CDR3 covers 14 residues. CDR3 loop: CASSISQGRPEAFF. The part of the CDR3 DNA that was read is TGTGCCAGTAGTATATCACAGGGGAGGCCTGAA. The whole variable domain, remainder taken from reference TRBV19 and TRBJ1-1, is DGGITQSPKYLFRKEGQNVTLSCEQNLNHDAMYWYRQDPGQGLRLIYYSQIVNDFQKGDIAEGYSVSREKKESFPLTVTSAQKNPTAFYLCASSISQGRPEAFFGQGTRLTVV.

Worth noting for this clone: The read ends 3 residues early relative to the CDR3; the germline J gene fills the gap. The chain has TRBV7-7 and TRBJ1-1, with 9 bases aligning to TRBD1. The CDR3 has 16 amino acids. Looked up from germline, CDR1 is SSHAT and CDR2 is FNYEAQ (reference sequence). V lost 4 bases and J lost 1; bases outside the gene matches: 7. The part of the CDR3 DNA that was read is TGTGCCAGCAGCTCGGACAGGGGTGGAGAGAACACTGAA. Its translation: CASSSDRGGENTE. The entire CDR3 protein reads CASSSDRGGENTEAFF.

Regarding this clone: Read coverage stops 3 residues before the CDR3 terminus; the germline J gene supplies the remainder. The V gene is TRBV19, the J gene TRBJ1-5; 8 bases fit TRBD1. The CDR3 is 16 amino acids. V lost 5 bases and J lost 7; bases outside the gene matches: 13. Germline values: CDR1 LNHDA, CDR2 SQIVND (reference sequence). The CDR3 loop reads CASSPGGARGRQPQHF. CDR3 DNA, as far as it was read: TGTGCCAGTAGTCCCGGCGGGGCCAGGGGGCGACAGCCC.

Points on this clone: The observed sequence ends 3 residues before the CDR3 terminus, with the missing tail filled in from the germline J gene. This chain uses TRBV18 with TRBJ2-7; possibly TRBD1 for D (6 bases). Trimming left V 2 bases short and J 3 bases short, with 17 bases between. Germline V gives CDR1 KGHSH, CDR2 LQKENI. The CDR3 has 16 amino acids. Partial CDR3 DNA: TGTGCCAGCTCACCAGGGGGCGGAGGACGGGTCTACGAG. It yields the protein CASSPGGGGRVYE. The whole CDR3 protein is CASSPGGGGRVYEQYF.

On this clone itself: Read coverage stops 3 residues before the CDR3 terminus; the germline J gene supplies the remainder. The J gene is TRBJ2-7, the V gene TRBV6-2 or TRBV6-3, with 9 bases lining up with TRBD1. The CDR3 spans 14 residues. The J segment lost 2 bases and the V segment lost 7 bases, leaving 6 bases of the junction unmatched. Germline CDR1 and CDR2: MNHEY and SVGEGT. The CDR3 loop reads CASTYGTGTYEQYF. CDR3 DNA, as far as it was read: TGTGCCAGCACCTACGGGACAGGGACCTACGAG.

The CDR3 spells CASSLEPSGELFF. Incomplete CDR3 DNA: TGTGCCAGCAGCTTAGAGCCAAGCGGGGAG. The chain recombines TRBV7-2 with TRBJ2-2; D not resolved. The observed sequence ends 3 residues before the CDR3 terminus, with the missing tail filled in from the germline J gene. Trimming shortened V by 1 base and J by 7 bases, and 7 bases separated the two germline ends. This CDR3 spans 13 amino acids. From germline, CDR1 is SGHTA and CDR2 FQGNSA.

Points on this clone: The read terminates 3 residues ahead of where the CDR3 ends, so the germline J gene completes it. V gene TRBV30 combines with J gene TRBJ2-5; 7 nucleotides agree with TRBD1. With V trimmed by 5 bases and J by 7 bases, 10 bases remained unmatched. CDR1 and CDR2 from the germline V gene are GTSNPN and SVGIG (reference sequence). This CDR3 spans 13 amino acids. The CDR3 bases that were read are TGTGCCTGGGAGGCCCAACAGGGGATGACC. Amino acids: CAWEAQQGMT. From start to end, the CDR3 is CAWEAQQGMTQYF.

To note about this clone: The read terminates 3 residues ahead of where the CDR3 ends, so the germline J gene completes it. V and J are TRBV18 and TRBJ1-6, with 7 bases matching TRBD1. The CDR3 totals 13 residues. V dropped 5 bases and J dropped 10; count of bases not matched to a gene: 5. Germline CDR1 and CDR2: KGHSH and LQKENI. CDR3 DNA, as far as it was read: TGTGCCAGCTCAAACACAGGGGAGTCACCC. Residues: CASSNTGESP. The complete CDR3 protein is CASSNTGESPLHF. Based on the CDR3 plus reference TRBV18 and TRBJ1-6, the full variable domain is NAGVMQNPRHLVRRRGQEARLRCSPMKGHSHVYWYRQLPEEGLKFMVYLQKENIIDESGMPKERFSAEFPKEGPSILRIQQVVRGDSAAYFCASSNTGESPLHFGNGTRLTVT.

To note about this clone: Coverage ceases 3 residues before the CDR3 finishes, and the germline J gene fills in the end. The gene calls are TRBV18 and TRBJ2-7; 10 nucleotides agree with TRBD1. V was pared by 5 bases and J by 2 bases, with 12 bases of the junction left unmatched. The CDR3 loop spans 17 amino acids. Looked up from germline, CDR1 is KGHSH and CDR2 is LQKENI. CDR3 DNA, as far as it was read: TGTGCCAGCTCATCGTCCCGGGACAGGGGCGTTCCCTACGAG. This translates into CASSSSRDRGVPYE. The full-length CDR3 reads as CASSSSRDRGVPYEQYF.

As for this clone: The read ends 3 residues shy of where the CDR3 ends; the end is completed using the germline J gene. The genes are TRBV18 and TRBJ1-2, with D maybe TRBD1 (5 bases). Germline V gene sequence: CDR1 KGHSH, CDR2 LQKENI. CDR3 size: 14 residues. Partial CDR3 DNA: TGTGCCAGCTCACCACCGGCCAGGGAAGGCGGC. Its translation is CASSPPAREGG. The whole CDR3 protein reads CASSPPAREGGYTF. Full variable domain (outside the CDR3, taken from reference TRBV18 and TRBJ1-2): NAGVMQNPRHLVRRRGQEARLRCSPMKGHSHVYWYRQLPEEGLKFMVYLQKENIIDESGMPKERFSAEFPKEGPSILRIQQVVRGDSAAYFCASSPPAREGGYTFGSGTRLTVV.

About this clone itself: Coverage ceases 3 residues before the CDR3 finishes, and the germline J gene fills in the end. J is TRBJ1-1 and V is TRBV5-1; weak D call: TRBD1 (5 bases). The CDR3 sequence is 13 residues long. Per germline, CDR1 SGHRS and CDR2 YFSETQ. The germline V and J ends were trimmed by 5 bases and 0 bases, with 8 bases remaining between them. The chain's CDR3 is CASRTALNTEAFF. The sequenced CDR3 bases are TGCGCCAGCAGGACAGCGTTGAACACTGAA.

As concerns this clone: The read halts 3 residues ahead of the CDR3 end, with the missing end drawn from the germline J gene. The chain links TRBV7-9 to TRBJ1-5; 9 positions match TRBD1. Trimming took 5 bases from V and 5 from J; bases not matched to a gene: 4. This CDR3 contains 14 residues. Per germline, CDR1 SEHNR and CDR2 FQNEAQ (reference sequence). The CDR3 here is CASSLTGGHQPQHF. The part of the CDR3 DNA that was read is TGTGCCAGCAGCCTAACAGGGGGCCATCAGCCC.

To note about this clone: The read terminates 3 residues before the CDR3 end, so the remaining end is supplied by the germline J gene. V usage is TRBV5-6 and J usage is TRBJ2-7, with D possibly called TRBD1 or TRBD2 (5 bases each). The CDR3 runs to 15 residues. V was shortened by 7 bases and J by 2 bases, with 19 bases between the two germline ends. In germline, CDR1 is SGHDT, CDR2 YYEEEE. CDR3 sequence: CASLNWGGGTYEQYF. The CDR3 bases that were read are TGTGCCAGCCTTAACTGGGGCGGAGGCACCTACGAG.

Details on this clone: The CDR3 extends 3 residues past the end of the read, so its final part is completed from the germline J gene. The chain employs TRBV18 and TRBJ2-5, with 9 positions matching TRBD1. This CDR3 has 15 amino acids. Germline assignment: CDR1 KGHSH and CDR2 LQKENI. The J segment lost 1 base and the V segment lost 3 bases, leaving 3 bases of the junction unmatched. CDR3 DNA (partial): TGTGCCAGCTCACCTTTACAGGGGGCCCAAGAGACC. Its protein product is CASSPLQGAQET. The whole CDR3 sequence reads CASSPLQGAQETQYF.